Following are 30 T cell receptor beta chains from one sample sequenced in a study of T cells in Graves' hyperthyroidism and ophthalmopathy. Amplified regions were TCR beta CDR3 sequences from RNA transcripts. During a first-round RT-PCR of the TCR CDR3, the HTBI primer set was used. TCRdb re-called the multiplex PCR reads with MiXCR, one entry per CDR3 protein. The sample has over 500,000 distinct CDR3 sequences; about 16% are singletons. The sequencing sample was made of blood. The receptors originated from a woman in her twenties or thirties with Graves' ophthalmopathy.

This clonotype was recorded at least ten times. For the CDR3, the DNA is TGTGCCAGCAGCGTCCTCGGGACTAGCGGGAGTTACGAGCAGTACTTC. Its protein product is CASSVLGTSGSYEQYF. The chain joins TRBV9 to TRBJ2-7, with 14 positions matching TRBD2. The V gene end was trimmed by 2 bases and the J gene end by 4 bases; junction bases not matched to a gene: 5. Per germline, CDR1 SGDLS and CDR2 YYNGEE. The CDR3 contains 16 residues.

The chain links TRBV28 to TRBJ1-4; 7 positions match TRBD1. This CDR3 is 15 amino acids long. The V gene's germline CDR1 is MDHEN and CDR2 SYDVKM. The trim removed 3 bases at V and 4 bases at J, leaving 5 bases unmatched. The CDR3 here is CASSLEGTVNEKLFF. The CDR3 coding sequence is TGTGCCAGCAGTTTGGAGGGGACAGTTAATGAAAAACTGTTTTTT. Full variable domain (outside the CDR3, taken from reference TRBV28 and TRBJ1-4): DVKVTQSSRYLVKRTGEKVFLECVQDMDHENMFWYRQDPGLGLRLIYFSYDVKMKEKGDIPEGYSVSREKKERFSLILESASTNQTSMYLCASSLEGTVNEKLFFGSGTQLSVL.

About this clonotype itself: Just one base apart from a much larger clone, this may be a read error. V gene TRBV14 combines with J gene TRBJ2-1; D perhaps matches TRBD2 (5 bases). Trimming shortened V by 6 bases and J by 7 bases, and 13 bases separated the two germline ends. Germline CDR1 is SGHDN and CDR2 is FVKESK. This CDR3 contains 13 residues. The CDR3 DNA reads as TGTGCCAGCAGGCCTGTTCTAGCAAATGAGCAGTTCTTC. This gives the protein CASRPVLANEQFF.

The table lists this clonotype with many counts. V is TRBV28 and J is TRBJ2-4; D unclear. Germline values: CDR1 MDHEN, CDR2 SYDVKM. Trimming removed 3 bases from V and 0 bases from J, with 15 bases in between. CDR3 length: 17 amino acids. The CDR3 loop reads CASSLRKGLLAKNIQYF. The CDR3 DNA reads as TGTGCCAGCAGTTTGAGGAAGGGCCTACTAGCCAAAAACATTCAGTACTTC.

This clonotype was seen many times. The chain links TRBV7-2 to TRBJ2-1, with 14 bases fitting TRBD2. This CDR3 region has 17 residues. Germline V gene data show CDR1 as SGHTA and CDR2 as FQGNSA. After removal of 3 bases from V and 2 bases from J, the junction contained 3 bases not matched to a gene. CDR3: CASSFGTSGSPYNEQFF. The CDR3 coding sequence is TGTGCCAGCAGCTTCGGGACTAGCGGGAGTCCCTACAATGAGCAGTTCTTC.

The gene calls are TRBV20-1 and TRBJ2-2, with 10 positions matching TRBD2. Trimming took 6 bases from V and 5 from J; bases not matched to a gene: 15. The CDR3 is made up of 17 amino acids. Looked up from germline, CDR1 is DFQATT and CDR2 is SNEGSKA (reference sequence). The CDR3 region has the DNA TGCAGTGCCCTATCGAGCGGGAGGGCCACGGTAACCGGGGAGCTGTTTTTT. Its protein product is CSALSSGRATVTGELFF.

V is TRBV7-2 and J is TRBJ2-2; D is ambiguous. V gave up 2 bases and J gave up 8 bases, with 12 bases separating them. This CDR3 spans 14 amino acids. Germline CDR1 and CDR2: SGHTA and FQGNSA. The CDR3 sequence: CASSLFSDQGELFF. Written as DNA, the CDR3 is TGTGCCAGCAGCTTATTTTCAGATCAAGGGGAGCTGTTTTTT.

This clonotype was counted at least ten times. The V gene is TRBV19, the J gene TRBJ2-2, with a weak D call TRBD1 (6 bases). V lost 9 bases and J 6 bases, leaving 14 bases between the germline ends. CDR1 and CDR2 from the germline V gene are LNHDA and SQIVND (reference sequence). This CDR3 comprises 13 residues. The CDR3 protein is CASARTGPGELFF. In DNA form, the CDR3 reads TGTGCCAGCGCGCGAACAGGGCCCGGGGAGCTGTTTTTT.

This clonotype was observed at least ten times. The chain links TRBV6-1 to TRBJ2-7; tentatively, D is TRBD1 or TRBD2 (5 bases each). The germline V gene encodes CDR1 MNHNS and CDR2 SASEGT. CDR3 length equals 17 residues. Trimming shortened V by 6 bases and J by 3 bases, and 24 bases separated the two germline ends. The CDR3 sequence is CASRVTPPGPKGYEQYF. The DNA of the CDR3 is TGTGCCAGCAGAGTGACACCCCCGGGGCCAAAGGGCTACGAGCAGTACTTC.

Only a few counts were recorded for this clonotype. The chain couples TRBV20-1 to TRBJ2-2, with 7 bases identical to TRBD2. Germline CDR1 is DFQATT and CDR2 is SNEGSKA (reference sequence). The CDR3 is 16 residues long. Unmatched junction bases numbered 8, after V lost 2 bases and J lost 2 bases. The CDR3 reads CSARFGGRLNTGELFF. CDR3 nucleotide sequence: TGCAGTGCTAGATTTGGCGGGAGACTTAACACCGGGGAGCTGTTTTTT.

V usage is TRBV30 and J usage is TRBJ2-1; 10 nucleotides agree with TRBD2. This CDR3 contains 16 residues. The germline V gene encodes CDR1 GTSNPN and CDR2 SVGIG (reference sequence). The ends lost 0 bases at V and 8 bases at J; junction bases unmatched: 10. The CDR3 region is CAWSVRASGSDYEQFF. The CDR3 DNA follows: TGTGCCTGGAGTGTACGTGCTAGCGGGAGTGATTATGAGCAGTTCTTC.

This clonotype was found a few times. The V and J genes are TRBV6-4 and TRBJ2-7, with 7 bases identical to TRBD1. The germline CDR1 and CDR2 sequences are MRHNA and SNTAGT. After removal of 5 bases from V and 4 bases from J, the junction contained 8 bases not matched to a gene. The CDR3 contains 14 residues. The CDR3 sequence is CASSPGTDSYEQYF. CDR3 DNA sequence: TGTGCCAGCAGTCCCGGGACAGATTCTTACGAGCAGTACTTC.

This clonotype was observed at least ten times. The gene calls are TRBV6-1 and TRBJ2-7, with D possibly matching TRBD2 (7 bases). The length of the CDR3 is 16 residues. V lost 6 bases, J lost 7 bases, and 25 bases lay in between. The germline CDR1 and CDR2 sequences are MNHNS and SASEGT. CDR3 loop: CASSREGGSTGSEQYF. In DNA form, the CDR3 reads TGTGCCAGCAGCCGCGAGGGGGGGTCGACGGGAAGTGAGCAGTACTTC.

This clonotype was observed at least ten times. This chain's CDR3 is CASSEEVWTSGPYNEQFF. DNA for the CDR3: TGTGCCAGCAGTGAAGAAGTCTGGACTAGCGGGCCCTACAATGAGCAGTTCTTC. V is TRBV2 and J is TRBJ2-1, with 11 bases that match TRBD2. From germline, CDR1 is SNHLY and CDR2 FYNNEI. With V trimmed by 1 base and J by 2 bases, 7 bases remained unmatched. CDR3 length: 18 amino acids.

At least ten counts were recorded for this clonotype. J is TRBJ2-5 and V is TRBV12-3 or TRBV12-4, with D tentatively TRBD1 (6 bases). This CDR3 comprises 17 residues. Deletions cut 6 bases from V and 4 bases from J, with 24 bases between. The CDR3 region is CASSTYSTGHGGETQYF. The CDR3 DNA reads as TGTGCCAGCAGCACATACTCGACAGGCCACGGTGGAGAGACCCAGTACTTC.

This clonotype was detected only a few times. The rearrangement links TRBV29-1 to TRBJ2-7; TRBD2 agrees at 9 bases. This CDR3 is built from 13 residues. V was clipped by 2 bases and J by 5 bases; unmatched bases: 4. CDR1 SQVTM and CDR2 ANQGSEA come from the germline V gene. This CDR3 is CSVELAGIHEQYF. In nucleotides, the CDR3 is TGCAGCGTTGAACTAGCGGGAATTCACGAGCAGTACTTC.

On this clonotype itself: This may stem from a read error, because a much larger clone lies one nucleotide away. This chain links TRBV28 with TRBJ2-1; possible D gene TRBD1, 6 bases. CDR3 length equals 13 residues. CDR1 is MDHEN, CDR2 SYDVKM, per germline. The CDR3 nucleotides read TGTGCCAGCCGGACAGACACCTACAATGGGCAGTTCTTC. Residues: CASRTDTYNGQFF.

This clonotype was counted between two and nine times. The chain has TRBV9 and TRBJ1-2, with D unclear. V was cut by 2 bases and J by 8 bases, with 19 bases left in between. The CDR3 has 15 residues. The V gene's germline CDR1 is SGDLS and CDR2 YYNGEE. The CDR3 loop reads CASSVTPGSVEGYTF. The CDR3 bases are TGTGCCAGCAGCGTTACGCCGGGCTCAGTGGAAGGCTACACCTTC.

This clonotype was found many times. CDR3 coding DNA: TGTGCCAGCTCCCGGACTAGCGGGAGTGGGACCAATGAGCAGTTCTTC. This sequence encodes CASSRTSGSGTNEQFF. The chain carries TRBV18 and TRBJ2-1; 13 bases match TRBD2. The trim removed 6 bases at V and 6 bases at J, leaving 8 bases unmatched. The germline CDR1 and CDR2 sequences are KGHSH and LQKENI. The CDR3 runs 16 residues.

V gene TRBV9 combines with J gene TRBJ2-1; D call uncertain. The V end lost 0 bases, the J end lost 10 bases, and 8 bases lay between the germline ends. CDR3 size: 12 residues. Germline loops: CDR1 SGDLS, CDR2 YYNGEE. CDR3 DNA: TGTGCCAGCAGCGTAGTCCCGGGCGAGCAGTTCTTC. It is translated as CASSVVPGEQFF. The full variable domain, its missing parts supplied by reference TRBV9 and TRBJ2-1, is DSGVTQTPKHLITATGQRVTLRCSPRSGDLSVYWYQQSLDQGLQFLIQYYNGEERAKGNILERFSAQQFPDLHSELNLSSLELGDSALYFCASSVVPGEQFFGPGTRLTVL.

V gene TRBV4-3 combines with J gene TRBJ2-3; 7 positions agree with TRBD1. CDR1 is LGHNA and CDR2 is YSLEER in the germline V gene. V trimming: 5 bases; J trimming: 3 bases; junction bases outside the gene matches: 8. This CDR3 spans 15 amino acids. The CDR3 region is CASSGGQWVTDTQYF. Here the CDR3 DNA reads TGCGCCAGCAGCGGGGGACAGTGGGTAACAGATACGCAGTATTTT.

This clonotype has more than one count but fewer than ten. The chain recombines TRBV7-9 with TRBJ2-1, with TRBD1 identical over 7 bases. The CDR3 extends over 13 amino acids. V trimming: 5 bases; J trimming: 6 bases; junction bases outside the gene matches: 4. Germline V CDR1 and CDR2: SEHNR, FQNEAQ (reference sequence). The CDR3 nucleotides read TGTGCCAGCAGCACAGGGACAGTCAATGAGCAGTTCTTC. As protein: CASSTGTVNEQFF.

The chain joins TRBV19 to TRBJ2-1, with D unresolved. The ends were cut back, 7 bases at V and 0 bases at J, with 13 bases in the middle. The CDR3 sequence is 15 residues long. The germline V gene encodes CDR1 LNHDA and CDR2 SQIVND (reference sequence). Here the CDR3 reads CASTPGRFSYNEQFF. The CDR3 bases are TGTGCCAGTACCCCTGGCCGCTTCTCCTACAATGAGCAGTTCTTC.

This clonotype has a count of ten or more. This sequence joins TRBV7-8 and TRBJ2-3, with TRBD2 identical over 9 bases. This CDR3 spans 17 amino acids. V lost 3 bases, J lost 5 bases, and 12 bases stayed unmatched. Germline CDR1 is SGHVS and CDR2 is FQNEAQ. CDR3 bases: TGTGCCAGCAGCTTCCCCGCGGGAGGGCCTAAGAGAGATACGCAGTATTTT. Its protein product is CASSFPAGGPKRDTQYF.

The chain uses TRBV27 and TRBJ2-7; 8 positions agree with TRBD2. The CDR3 runs 15 residues. CDR1 and CDR2 (germline): MNHEY, SMNVEV (reference sequence). After removal of 5 bases from V and 3 bases from J, the junction contained 9 bases not matched to a gene. The chain's CDR3 is CASSPKSGSFYEQYF. The CDR3, as DNA: TGTGCCAGCAGTCCCAAGAGCGGGAGTTTCTACGAGCAGTACTTC.

This clonotype was picked up many times. The V and J genes are TRBV28 and TRBJ1-2, with D perhaps TRBD1 (5 bases). CDR3 length: 15 amino acids. In germline, CDR1 is MDHEN, CDR2 SYDVKM. Trimming stripped 3 bases from V and 6 bases from J, with 17 bases between. CDR3 DNA sequence: TGTGCCAGCAGTTTGAGCTTCTCGGCAGGGCATGGCTACACCTTC. Translation: CASSLSFSAGHGYTF.

This clonotype occurred many times. The V call is TRBV30, the J call TRBJ2-1; 9 bases agree with TRBD1. V shed 4 bases, J shed 8 bases, and the junction held 9 bases outside the gene matches. Germline-derived CDR1 and CDR2 are GTSNPN and SVGIG (reference sequence). The CDR3 is 14 amino acids. CDR3: CAWNEDRGRDEQFF. CDR3 DNA: TGTGCCTGGAACGAGGACAGGGGAAGGGATGAGCAGTTCTTC.

A few counts support this clonotype. This may come from a read error, since a much larger clone is one base off. The chain is built from TRBV20-1 and TRBJ1-1, with D possibly being TRBD1 (5 bases). Germline V gene lookup returns CDR1 DFQATT and CDR2 SNEGSKA (reference sequence). The CDR3 length is 12 residues. In DNA, the CDR3 is TGCGGTGCTAGGGCGCCGGGGGATTCAGCTTTCTTT. Encoded protein: CGARAPGDSAFF.

This clonotype turned up a few times. The chain links TRBV7-8 to TRBJ2-2; D is ambiguous. Per the germline V gene, CDR1 is SGHVS and CDR2 is FQNEAQ. The CDR3 length is 12 residues. The V and J ends lost 8 bases and 5 bases respectively, with 9 bases between them. The CDR3 reads CASPKLTGELFF. CDR3 DNA sequence: TGTGCCAGCCCCAAGTTAACCGGGGAGCTGTTTTTT. Full variable domain (remainder filled in from reference TRBV7-8 and TRBJ2-2): GAGVSQSPRYKVAKRGQDVALRCDPISGHVSLFWYQQALGQGPEFLTYFQNEAQLDKSGLPSDRFFAERPEGSVSTLKIQRTQQEDSAVYLCASPKLTGELFFGEGSRLTVL.

Only a few counts were recorded for this clonotype. The chain employs TRBV19 and TRBJ1-1, with D uncertain. Germline-derived CDR1 and CDR2 are LNHDA and SQIVND (reference sequence). The CDR3 has 12 amino acids. V lost 8 bases, J lost 7 bases, and 14 bases lay in between. CDR3 sequence: CASGIWRGEAFF. CDR3 bases: TGTGCCAGTGGGATTTGGCGCGGTGAAGCTTTCTTT.